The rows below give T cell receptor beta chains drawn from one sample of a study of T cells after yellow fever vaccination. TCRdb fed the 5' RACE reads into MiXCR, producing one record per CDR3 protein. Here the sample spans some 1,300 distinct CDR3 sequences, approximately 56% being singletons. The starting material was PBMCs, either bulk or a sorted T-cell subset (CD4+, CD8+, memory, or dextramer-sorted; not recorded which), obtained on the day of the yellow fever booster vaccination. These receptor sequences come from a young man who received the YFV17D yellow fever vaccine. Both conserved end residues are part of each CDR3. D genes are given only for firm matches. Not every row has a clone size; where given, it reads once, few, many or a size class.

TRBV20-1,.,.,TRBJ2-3,TGCAGTGCTAGAGTATGGCTTGTCGCAGATACGCAGTATTTT,CSARVWLVADTQYF
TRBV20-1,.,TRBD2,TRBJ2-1,TGCAGTGCTAGAGCAGTAGCGGGGACGCCCGCAATGGGTGAGCAGTTCTTC,CSARAVAGTPAMGEQFF
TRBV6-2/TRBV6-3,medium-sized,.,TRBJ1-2,TGTGCCACGTCGCGGGGGTATGGCTACACCTTC,CATSRGYGYTF
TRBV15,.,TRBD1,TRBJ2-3,TGTGCCACCAGCACGTGGACAGGGGAAGATACGCAGTATTTT,CATSTWTGEDTQYF
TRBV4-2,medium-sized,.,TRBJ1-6,TGTGCCAGCAGCCAAGGGGGTGGCTCATTGTCTCCCCTCCACTTT,CASSQGGGSLSPLHF
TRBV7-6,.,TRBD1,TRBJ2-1,TGTGCCAGCAGCTTAAGACAGGGGGCCTATGAGCAGTTCTTC,CASSLRQGAYEQFF
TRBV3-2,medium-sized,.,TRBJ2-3,TGTGCCAGCAGCCAACACCTCGGGACAGGGGGAGCCGATACGCAGTATTTT,CASSQHLGTGGADTQYF
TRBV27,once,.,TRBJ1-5,TGTGCCAGCAGTTTAGGGACTGGAAATCAGCCCCAGCATTTT,CASSLGTGNQPQHF
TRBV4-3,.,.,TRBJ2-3,TGCGCCAGCAGCCAAAGGCCTGACGGAGATACGCAGTATTTT,CASSQRPDGDTQYF
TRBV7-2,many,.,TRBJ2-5,TGTGCCAGCAGCTTACTACAGGGAGGGAGAGAGACCCAGTACTTC,CASSLLQGGRETQYF
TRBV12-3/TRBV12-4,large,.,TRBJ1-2,TGTGCCAGCAGTTTAATCTCCCTAGCTAACTATGGCTACACCTTC,CASSLISLANYGYTF
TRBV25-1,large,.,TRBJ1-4,TGTGCCAGCAGTGAATACAGGGTAGAAGAAAAACTGTTTTTT,CASSEYRVEEKLFF
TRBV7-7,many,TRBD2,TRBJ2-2,TGTGCTAGCAGCTTAGCGGGGTCAGAGAACACCGGGGAGCTGTTTTTT,CASSLAGSENTGELFF
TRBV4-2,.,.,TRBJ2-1,TGTGCCAGCAGCCAAGAGTCGGGAAACAATGAGCAGTTCTTC,CASSQESGNNEQFF
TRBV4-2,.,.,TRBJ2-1,TGTGCCAGCAGCGGTGGACAGAGAGCCTACGAGCAGTTCTTC,CASSGGQRAYEQFF
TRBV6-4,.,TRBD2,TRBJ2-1,TGTGCCAGCAGTGACTCTAGCGGGGGGGCCAATGAGCAGTTCTTC,CASSDSSGGANEQFF
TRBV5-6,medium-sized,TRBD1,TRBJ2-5,TGTGCCAGCAGCTTGGGCAGGGGGTATGAGACCCAGTACTTC,CASSLGRGYETQYF
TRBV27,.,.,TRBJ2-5,TGTGCCAGCAGTCCCGGACCTCCGTACCAAGAGACCCAGTACTTC,CASSPGPPYQETQYF
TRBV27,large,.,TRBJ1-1,TGTGCCAGCAGTTTCACCAGGGTGGGTGAAGCTTTCTTT,CASSFTRVGEAFF
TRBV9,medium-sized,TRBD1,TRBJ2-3,TGTGCCAGCAGCGTAGGTTGGGCCGGGACAGGGGCGGGAGATACGCAGTATTTT,CASSVGWAGTGAGDTQYF
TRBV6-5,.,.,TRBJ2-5,TGTGCCAGCAGCCGGGGGGCCGGAGGGAGAGAGACCCAGTACTTC,CASSRGAGGRETQYF
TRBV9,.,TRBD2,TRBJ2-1,TGTGCCAGCAGCCTAGCGGGTCCGTCCTACAATGAGCAGTTCTTC,CASSLAGPSYNEQFF
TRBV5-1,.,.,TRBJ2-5,TGCGCCAGCAGCGGGGGCCAAGAGACCCAGTACTTC,CASSGGQETQYF
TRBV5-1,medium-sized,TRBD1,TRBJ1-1,TGCGCCAGCAGCTGGGCCGGGACAGGGAACACTGAAGCTTTCTTT,CASSWAGTGNTEAFF
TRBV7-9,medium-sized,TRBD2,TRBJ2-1,TGTGCCAGCAGCTCCCCGTTCGCGGGGGGTCACAGATCCTACAATGAGCAGTTCTTC,CASSSPFAGGHRSYNEQFF
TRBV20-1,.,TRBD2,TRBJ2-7,TGCAGTGCTGGTAGCGGGATGGCCAAAGAGCAGTACTTC,CSAGSGMAKEQYF
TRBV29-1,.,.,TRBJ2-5,TGCAGCGTCATGAGGGAGACCCAGTACTTC,CSVMRETQYF
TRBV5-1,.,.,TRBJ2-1,TGCGCCAGCAGATCAGGGCCGTACAATGAGCAGTTCTTC,CASRSGPYNEQFF
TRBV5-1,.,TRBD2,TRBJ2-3,TGCGCCAGCAGCTTAACTAGCGGGAGCCTGGATACGCAGTATTTT,CASSLTSGSLDTQYF
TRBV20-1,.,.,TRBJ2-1,TGCAGTGCTAGAGTTTTTACTGAGCAGTTCTTC,CSARVFTEQFF
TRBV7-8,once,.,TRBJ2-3,TGTGCCAGCAGCCGATGGGACCAATACACTGATACGCAGTATTTT,CASSRWDQYTDTQYF
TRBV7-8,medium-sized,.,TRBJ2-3,TGTGCCAGCAGCCGAAGGGACCAAAACACAGATACGCAGTATTTT,CASSRRDQNTDTQYF
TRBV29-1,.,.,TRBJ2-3,TGCAGCGTTGAAACGGAAAACACAGATACGCAGTATTTT,CSVETENTDTQYF
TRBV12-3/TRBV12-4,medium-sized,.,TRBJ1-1,TGTGCCAGCAGTTTACTGGTTAACACTGAAGCTTTCTTT,CASSLLVNTEAFF
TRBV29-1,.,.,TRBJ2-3,TGCAGCCTTAGGGGGGTGAGGGATACGCAGTATTTT,CSLRGVRDTQYF
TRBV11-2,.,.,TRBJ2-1,TGTGCCAGCAGCTTAGATCCGACCTCCAATGAGCAGTTCTTC,CASSLDPTSNEQFF
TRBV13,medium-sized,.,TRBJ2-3,TGTGCCAGCAGCTTCTCCAGCACAGATACGCAGTATTTT,CASSFSSTDTQYF
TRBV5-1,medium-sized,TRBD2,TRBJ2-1,TGCGCCAGCAGCCCGGGGACTAGCGGGGGCCTTTCCTACAATGAGCAGTTCTTC,CASSPGTSGGLSYNEQFF
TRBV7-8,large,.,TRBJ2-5,TGTGCCAGCAGCTTAACGTTTTGGGACCGATCGTTAGAGACCCAGTACTTC,CASSLTFWDRSLETQYF
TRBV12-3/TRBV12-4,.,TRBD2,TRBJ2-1,TGTGCCAGCAGTCGACTAGCGTCCTACAATGAGCAGTTCTTC,CASSRLASYNEQFF
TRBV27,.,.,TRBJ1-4,TGTGCCAGCAGTTTAGGGGGTTACGAAAAACTGTTTTTT,CASSLGGYEKLFF
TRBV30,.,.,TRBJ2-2,TGTGCCTGGCTTGAGGGGGCCGGGGAGCTGTTTTTT,CAWLEGAGELFF
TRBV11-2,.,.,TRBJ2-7,TGTGCCAGCAGCTTAGATCTTAGCGAGCAGTACTTC,CASSLDLSEQYF
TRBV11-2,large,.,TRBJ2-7,TGTGCCAGCAGCTTAGATGTAGTTTCCGAGCAGTACTTC,CASSLDVVSEQYF
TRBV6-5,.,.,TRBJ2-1,TGTGCCAGCAGTCCCCCGAACGGGAATGAGCAGTTCTTC,CASSPPNGNEQFF
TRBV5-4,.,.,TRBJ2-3,TGTGCCAGCAGCACAAGAGATACGCAGTATTTT,CASSTRDTQYF